Listed below are T cell receptor beta chains from one sample, sequenced in a study of shared clonotypes between healthy human individuals. Profiling relied on immunoSEQ multiplex PCR, and the TCRdb table lists in-frame clones only, not all of them. The sample gives just over 2,000,000 clones, less than 95% of which show up once; around 1.1% is in the top ten. The sequencing sample was made of naive CD8+ T cells sorted from blood. The receptors shown here come from a man younger than 35 in good health. Each CDR3 is given with its conserved first and last residue. The D gene is left open where the match is weak. Some rows have no size entry. The others give once, few or many, or a class for an expanded clone.

abundance	j_gene	v_gene	d_gene	CDR3aa	CDR3nt
NA	TRBJ2-7	TRBV4-1	TRBD1	CASSQAGTGTFEQYF	TGCGCCAGCAGCCAAGCCGGGACAGGGACATTCGAGCAGTACTTC
NA	TRBJ2-7	TRBV14	NA	CASSQVQGYEQYF	TGTGCCAGCAGCCAAGTTCAAGGGTACGAGCAGTACTTC
NA	TRBJ2-7	TRBV10-2	NA	CASSEIDPSYEQYF	TGCGCCAGCAGTGAAATTGACCCATCCTACGAGCAGTACTTC
NA	TRBJ1-1	TRBV6-5	NA	CASSLTEMNTEAFF	TGTGCCAGCAGTTTGACAGAAATGAACACTGAAGCTTTCTTT
NA	TRBJ1-2	TRBV6-5	NA	CASSQTGTNYGYTF	TGTGCCAGCAGCCAAACAGGGACCAACTATGGCTACACCTTC
NA	TRBJ2-3	TRBV7-9	NA	CASSQGGDTQYF	TGTGCCAGCAGCCAGGGCGGAGATACGCAGTATTTT
NA	TRBJ2-7	TRBV5-1	NA	CASSWGDSYEQYF	TGCGCCAGCAGCTGGGGGGACTCCTACGAGCAGTACTTC
NA	TRBJ2-1	TRBV7-8	NA	CASSLFPEEEHGQFF	TGTGCCAGCAGCTTATTCCCGGAGGAGGAACATGGGCAGTTCTTC
NA	TRBJ1-3	TRBV30	NA	CAWTGPSTGFTGNTIYF	TGTGCCTGGACTGGACCTTCGACCGGATTTACTGGAAACACCATATATTTT
NA	TRBJ1-2	TRBV5-1	TRBD1	CASSGTTGAGGYTF	TGCGCCAGCAGCGGTACCACAGGGGCGGGAGGCTACACCTTC
NA	TRBJ2-1	TRBV30	NA	CAWSLTGDNEQFF	TGTGCCTGGAGTTTGACAGGAGACAATGAGCAGTTCTTC
NA	TRBJ2-7	TRBV7-2	TRBD2	CASSLNIAGGTYEQYF	TGTGCCAGCAGCTTAAACATAGCGGGGGGTACCTACGAGCAGTACTTC
NA	TRBJ1-6	TRBV28	NA	CASSLTPGSSPLHF	TGTGCCAGCAGTTTAACCCCGGGTTCTTCACCCCTCCACTTT
NA	TRBJ1-4	TRBV19	NA	CASSIDRGEGSEKLFF	TGTGCCAGTAGTATAGACCGAGGCGAGGGATCTGAAAAACTGTTTTTT
NA	TRBJ2-7	TRBV7-9	NA	CASSPVSGGGSYEQYF	TGTGCCAGCAGCCCGGTATCAGGAGGAGGCTCCTACGAGCAGTACTTC
once	TRBJ1-5	TRBV28	NA	CASSIFFQPQHF	TGTGCCAGCAGTATCTTTTTTCAGCCCCAGCATTTT
NA	TRBJ2-7	TRBV5-8	TRBD2	CASSHLHPSGPYEQYF	TGTGCCAGCAGCCATTTACATCCTAGCGGGCCCTACGAGCAGTACTTC
NA	TRBJ2-7	TRBV7-9	NA	CASSLVAYEQYF	TGTGCCAGCAGCCTAGTGGCTTACGAGCAGTACTTC
NA	TRBJ1-4	TRBV5-4	NA	CASSRGIGVSDEKLFF	TGTGCCAGCAGCCGCGGTATTGGAGTATCAGATGAAAAACTGTTTTTT
NA	TRBJ1-1	TRBV7-9	NA	CASTPGSAEAFF	TGTGCCAGTACCCCGGGGAGTGCTGAAGCTTTCTTT
NA	TRBJ2-7	TRBV9	TRBD2	CASSVAASGRYEQYF	TGTGCCAGCAGCGTAGCTGCTAGCGGGAGATACGAGCAGTACTTC
NA	TRBJ2-7	TRBV4-3	NA	CASSQDRGTYEQYF	TGCGCCAGCAGCCAAGATCGGGGGACCTACGAGCAGTACTTC
NA	TRBJ1-2	TRBV19	NA	CASSIVLEANYGYTF	TGTGCCAGTAGTATTGTTCTAGAGGCAAACTATGGCTACACCTTC
NA	TRBJ2-2	TRBV5-4	NA	CASSVTEFGGELFF	TGTGCCAGCAGCGTTACAGAATTCGGCGGGGAGCTGTTTTTT
NA	TRBJ2-4	TRBV5-4	NA	CASSLGLDKNIQYF	TGTGCCAGCAGCTTGGGACTAGATAAAAACATTCAGTACTTC
NA	TRBJ2-7	TRBV2	NA	CASSPGHTASYEQYF	TGTGCCAGCAGCCCGGGACACACCGCCTCCTACGAGCAGTACTTC
NA	TRBJ2-7	TRBV30	NA	CAWTSGASHEQYF	TGTGCCTGGACTTCAGGGGCTAGCCACGAGCAGTACTTC